The 11 T cell receptor beta chains below come from one sample, sequenced in a study of T-cell reconstitution after alpha-beta-depleted transplantation in children. TCRbeta library construction was performed incorporating unique molecular identifiers. TCRdb re-called the PCR reads with MiXCR, one entry per CDR3 protein. The table records fewer than 200,000 distinct CDR3 sequences, less than 8% of them present only once. The sample here was PBMCs from the stem cell graft donor, taken from the stem cell graft. The source of these receptors is a human donor who donated a stem cell graft to a child with Wiskott-Aldrich syndrome.

V and J are TRBV11-1 and TRBJ2-7; D might be TRBD2 (5 bases). Trimming cost V 4 bases and J 5 bases, with 12 bases left between them. The CDR3 is made up of 13 amino acids. Germline V gene sequence: CDR1 SGHAT, CDR2 FQDESV (reference sequence). This CDR3 reads CASSSVQEDEQYF. The CDR3, as DNA: TGTGCCAGCAGCTCGGTCCAGGAGGACGAGCAGTACTTC.

This clonotype was detected a few times. The chain recombines TRBV3-1 with TRBJ2-2; weak D call: TRBD2 (6 bases). The CDR3 is made up of 14 amino acids. Germline V gene data show CDR1 as LGHDT and CDR2 as YNNKEL (reference sequence). Trimming shortened V by 2 bases and J by 7 bases, and 11 bases separated the two germline ends. The CDR3 DNA sequence: TGTGCCAGCAGCCAACACGGGAGTGGCGGGGAGCTGTTTTTT. Translated: CASSQHGSGGELFF.

The table lists this clonotype with a few counts. The rearrangement joins TRBV3-1 to TRBJ2-1; D is possibly TRBD1 (5 bases). Trimming cost V 5 bases and J 16 bases, with 15 bases left between them. The CDR3 has 11 amino acids. Looked up from germline, CDR1 is LGHDT and CDR2 is YNNKEL (reference sequence). CDR3 sequence (DNA): TGTGCCAGCAGCTTTAGGGGCCGTGGATTCTTC. It yields the protein CASSFRGRGFF.

This clonotype was counted at least ten times. The rearrangement links TRBV12-3 or TRBV12-4 to TRBJ2-5; 9 bases are shared with TRBD1. This CDR3 contains 14 residues. Unmatched junction bases numbered 7, after V lost 6 bases and J lost 5 bases. The CDR3 nucleotides are TGTGCCAGCAGGCCCGGGACAGGGTCTGAGACCCAGTACTTC. As protein: CASRPGTGSETQYF.

This clonotype was recorded at least ten times. This chain uses TRBV5-1 with TRBJ2-1, with D possibly TRBD1 on 6 matching bases. The V and J ends lost 4 bases and 0 bases respectively, with 14 bases between them. The CDR3 spans 16 residues. Germline loops: CDR1 SGHRS, CDR2 YFSETQ. The CDR3 sequence is CASSHRDGGSYNEQFF. For the CDR3, the DNA is TGCGCCAGCAGCCACAGGGACGGCGGCTCCTACAATGAGCAGTTCTTC.

In its sample, this clonotype was seen many times. The V gene is TRBV7-2, the J gene TRBJ2-1; the D gene is possibly TRBD2 (6 bases). The CDR3 is made up of 15 amino acids. CDR1 is SGHTA and CDR2 is FQGNSA in the germline V gene. V lost 4 bases and J lost 8, with 18 bases in between. The CDR3 loop is CASSSVAYSGYEQFF. CDR3 nucleotides: TGTGCCAGCAGCTCCGTAGCTTACAGCGGGTATGAGCAGTTCTTC.

The rearrangement links TRBV5-5 to TRBJ2-7, with 7 positions matching TRBD1. Germline assignment: CDR1 SGHKS and CDR2 YYEKEE (reference sequence). The V segment lost 4 bases and the J segment 1 base; nucleotides outside the gene matches: 11. CDR3 length: 16 amino acids. The DNA for the CDR3 is TGTGCCAGCAGCCTATCGACAGGGCGAGTTTCCTACGAGCAGTACTTC. This codes for CASSLSTGRVSYEQYF. Full variable domain (remainder filled in from reference TRBV5-5 and TRBJ2-7): DAGVTQSPTHLIKTRGQQVTLRCSPISGHKSVSWYQQVLGQGPQFIFQYYEKEERGRGNFPDRFSARQFPNYSSELNVNALLLGDSALYLCASSLSTGRVSYEQYFGPGTRLTVT.

This clonotype occurred many times. The CDR3 DNA reads TGTGCCAGCAAATCACAGGGCGCCACTGAAGCTTTCTTT. Translated, it gives CASKSQGATEAFF. The chain employs TRBV2 and TRBJ1-1, with D possibly matching TRBD1 (6 bases). Trimming cost V 7 bases and J 4 bases, with 13 bases left between them. Germline V gene sequence: CDR1 SNHLY, CDR2 FYNNEI. The CDR3 extends over 13 amino acids.

There are a few counts of this clonotype. The chain has TRBV3-1 and TRBJ2-5, with a tentative D call TRBD1 (6 bases). The germline V gene encodes CDR1 LGHDT and CDR2 YNNKEL (reference sequence). The CDR3 length is 15 residues. V dropped 7 bases and J dropped 2 bases, with 17 bases sitting between them. The CDR3 reads CASNRYHRAQETQYF. The CDR3 DNA follows: TGTGCCAGCAACAGATATCACAGGGCTCAAGAGACCCAGTACTTC.

This clonotype occurred many times. The gene calls are TRBV6-5 and TRBJ1-2, with D hard to call. CDR1 is MNHEY, CDR2 SVGAGI, per germline. Trimming pared 2 bases from V and 4 bases from J, leaving 14 bases between. CDR3 length: 15 residues. The DNA for the CDR3 is TGTGCCAGCAGTTACGTTCCTCCAGCGAGCTATGGCTACACCTTC. Its protein product is CASSYVPPASYGYTF.

This clonotype has only a few counts. The chain carries TRBV6-1 and TRBJ1-2; a weak D match, TRBD1 (6 bases). Germline loops: CDR1 MNHNS, CDR2 SASEGT. The CDR3 has 14 residues. Trimming stripped 7 bases from V and 0 bases from J, with 12 bases between. CDR3 protein: CASTPGDTNYGYTF. Written as DNA, the CDR3 is TGTGCCAGCACCCCCGGGGACACTAACTATGGCTACACCTTC.